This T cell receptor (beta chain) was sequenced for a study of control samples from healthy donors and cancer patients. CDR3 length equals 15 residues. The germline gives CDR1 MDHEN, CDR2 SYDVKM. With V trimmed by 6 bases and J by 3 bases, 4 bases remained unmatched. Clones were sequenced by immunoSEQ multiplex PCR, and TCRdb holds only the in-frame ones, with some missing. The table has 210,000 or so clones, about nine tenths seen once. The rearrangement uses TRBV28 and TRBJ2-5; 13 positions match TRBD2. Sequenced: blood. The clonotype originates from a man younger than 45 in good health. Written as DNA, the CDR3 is TGTGCCAGCAGCCGACTAGCGGGGGGTGAAGAGACCCAGTACTTC. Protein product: CASSRLAGGEETQYF.